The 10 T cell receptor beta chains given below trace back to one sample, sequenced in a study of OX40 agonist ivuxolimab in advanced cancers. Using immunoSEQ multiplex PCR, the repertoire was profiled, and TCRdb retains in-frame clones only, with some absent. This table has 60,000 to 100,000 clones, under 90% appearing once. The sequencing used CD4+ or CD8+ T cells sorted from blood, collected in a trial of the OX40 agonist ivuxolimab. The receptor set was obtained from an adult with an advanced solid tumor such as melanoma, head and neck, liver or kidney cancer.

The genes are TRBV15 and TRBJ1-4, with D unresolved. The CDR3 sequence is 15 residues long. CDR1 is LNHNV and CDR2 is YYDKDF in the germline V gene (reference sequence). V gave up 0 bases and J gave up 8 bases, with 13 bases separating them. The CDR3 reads CATSRDGKGNEKLFF. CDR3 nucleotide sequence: TGTGCCACCAGCAGAGATGGGAAGGGAAACGAAAAACTGTTTTTT.

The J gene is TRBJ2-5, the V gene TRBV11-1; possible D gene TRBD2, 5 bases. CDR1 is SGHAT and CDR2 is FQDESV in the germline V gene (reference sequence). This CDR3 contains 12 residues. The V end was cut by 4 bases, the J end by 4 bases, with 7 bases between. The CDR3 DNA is TGTGCCAGCAGCTCAGGAGGAGAGACCCAGTACTTC. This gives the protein CASSSGGETQYF.

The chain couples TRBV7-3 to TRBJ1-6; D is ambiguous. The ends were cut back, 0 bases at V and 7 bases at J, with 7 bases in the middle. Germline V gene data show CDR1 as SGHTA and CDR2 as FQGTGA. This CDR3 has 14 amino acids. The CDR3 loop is CASSLTSPNSPLHF. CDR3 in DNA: TGTGCCAGCAGCTTAACGTCCCCGAATTCACCCCTCCACTTT.

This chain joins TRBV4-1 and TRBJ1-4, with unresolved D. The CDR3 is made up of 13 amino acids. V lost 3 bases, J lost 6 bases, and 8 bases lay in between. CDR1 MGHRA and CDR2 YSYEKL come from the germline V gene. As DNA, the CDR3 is TGCGCCAGCAGCCAGAAACTAGATGAAAAACTGTTTTTT. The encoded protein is CASSQKLDEKLFF.

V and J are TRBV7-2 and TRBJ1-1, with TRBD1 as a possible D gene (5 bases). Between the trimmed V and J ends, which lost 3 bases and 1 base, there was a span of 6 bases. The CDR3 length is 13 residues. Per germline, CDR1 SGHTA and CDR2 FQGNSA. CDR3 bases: TGTGCCAGCAGCTTCGGGGCGAACACTGAAGCTTTCTTT. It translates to CASSFGANTEAFF.

In nucleotides, the CDR3 is TGTGCCAGCTCACCGGGGTTGGACACTGAAGCTTTCTTT. Translated, it gives CASSPGLDTEAFF. The rearrangement joins TRBV18 to TRBJ1-1; D is unclear. Germline V gene data show CDR1 as KGHSH and CDR2 as LQKENI. V was pared by 3 bases and J by 3 bases, with 8 bases between. CDR3 length: 13 amino acids.

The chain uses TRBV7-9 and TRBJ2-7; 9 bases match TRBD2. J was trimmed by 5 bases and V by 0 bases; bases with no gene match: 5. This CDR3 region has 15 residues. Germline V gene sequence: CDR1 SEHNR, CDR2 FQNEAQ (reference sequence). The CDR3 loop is CASSLASGTSHEQYF. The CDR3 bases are TGTGCCAGCAGCTTAGCGTCGGGGACTAGCCACGAGCAGTACTTC.

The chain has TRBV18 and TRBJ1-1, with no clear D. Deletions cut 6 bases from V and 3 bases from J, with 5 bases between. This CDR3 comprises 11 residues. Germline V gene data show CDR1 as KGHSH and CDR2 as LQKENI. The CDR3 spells CASSADTEAFF. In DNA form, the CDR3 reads TGTGCCAGCTCCGCTGACACTGAAGCTTTCTTT.

The CDR3 is CASSSSGEETQYF. CDR3 DNA sequence: TGTGCCAGCAGCTCTAGCGGCGAGGAGACCCAGTACTTC. The chain is built from TRBV7-8 and TRBJ2-5; TRBD2 aligns across 7 bases. Per the germline V gene, CDR1 is SGHVS and CDR2 is FQNEAQ. The CDR3 has 13 amino acids. V dropped 4 bases and J dropped 5; count of bases not matched to a gene: 4.

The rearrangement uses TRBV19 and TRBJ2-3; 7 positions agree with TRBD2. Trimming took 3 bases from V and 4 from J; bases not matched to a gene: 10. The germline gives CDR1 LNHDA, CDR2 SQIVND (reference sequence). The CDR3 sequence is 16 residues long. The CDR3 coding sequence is TGTGCCAGTAGTATCGCTGGGGAGGGCGGGGCAGATACGCAGTATTTT. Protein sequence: CASSIAGEGGADTQYF. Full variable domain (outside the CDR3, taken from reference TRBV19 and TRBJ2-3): DGGITQSPKYLFRKEGQNVTLSCEQNLNHDAMYWYRQDPGQGLRLIYYSQIVNDFQKGDIAEGYSVSREKKESFPLTVTSAQKNPTAFYLCASSIAGEGGADTQYFGPGTRLTVL.